This T cell receptor beta chain was recorded in a study of beta chain features in type 1 diabetes. Expressed TCRB transcripts were sequenced after all isolated RNA was converted to cDNA. The protocol was immunoSEQ multiplex PCR, while the TCRdb copy is restricted to in-frame clones and leaves out a portion. The data show 970,000 or so clones, roughly a sixth seen once. The ends lost 8 bases at V and 6 bases at J; junction bases unmatched: 8. Germline V gives CDR1 MDHEN, CDR2 SYDVKM. The CDR3 totals 13 residues. Material for sequencing was naive CD4+ T cells from blood. The V and J genes are TRBV28 and TRBJ1-2, with 8 positions matching TRBD1. The sequence was obtained from a young woman in good health. This chain's CDR3 is CASRVPGGDGYTF. The CDR3 DNA is TGTGCCAGCCGTGTACCAGGGGGCGATGGCTACACCTTC.